Below are 13 T cell receptor beta chains sequenced from a single sample in a study of tumor-infiltrating lymphocytes in glioblastoma multiforme. TCR beta libraries were built from RNA through three nested multiplex PCR rounds using modified ARM-PCR. TCRdb used MiXCR to reprocess the multiplex PCR reads, holding one entry per CDR3 protein. This sample has approximately 16,000 distinct CDR3 sequences, with roughly 71% found just once. Input material: brain tumor tissue. Receptors were obtained from a male donor with glioblastoma.

This clonotype has only one observation. The chain links TRBV20-1 to TRBJ1-1, with D perhaps matching TRBD1 (6 bases). Germline assignment: CDR1 DFQATT and CDR2 SNEGSKA (reference sequence). Trimming stripped 4 bases from V and 0 bases from J, with 12 bases between. CDR3 length: 14 amino acids. The CDR3 region has the DNA TGCAGTGCTACTCCGGACAGTTTGAACACTGAAGCTTTCTTT. Residues: CSATPDSLNTEAFF.

The V and J genes are TRBV10-3 and TRBJ2-1; the match to TRBD2 covers 8 bases. The CDR3 is 13 amino acids. Germline trimming cut 3 bases from V and 6 bases from J; bases unmatched to any gene: 1. Germline V gene data show CDR1 as ENHRY and CDR2 as SYGVKD. The CDR3 DNA follows: TGTGCCATCAGTGATGGGACTAGCAATGAGCAGTTCTTC. Translating it yields CAISDGTSNEQFF.

The V gene is TRBV11-2, the J gene TRBJ2-3; 8 bases map to TRBD2. The V gene end was trimmed by 2 bases and the J gene end by 2 bases; junction bases not matched to a gene: 9. This CDR3 region has 17 residues. Germline-derived CDR1 and CDR2 are SGHAT and FQNNGV. As DNA, the CDR3 is TGTGCCAGCAGCTTATTTTACTCGGGAGGGATCACAGATACGCAGTATTTT. It is translated as CASSLFYSGGITDTQYF.

V and J are TRBV11-3 and TRBJ2-3; D is undetermined. The CDR3 spans 14 residues. Germline V gene lookup returns CDR1 SGHNT and CDR2 YENEEA. Trimming took off 3 bases at V and 2 bases at J, with 9 bases between the two ends. Written as DNA, the CDR3 is TGTGCCAGCAGCTTTGAGAGTCACACAGATACGCAGTATTTT. Translated: CASSFESHTDTQYF.

To note about this clonotype: One end of the junction is discordant with germline, which a read error may explain. The gene calls are TRBV11-1 and TRBJ2-3; 11 bases match TRBD2. The CDR3 runs 16 residues. The germline V gene has CDR1 SGHAT and CDR2 FQDESV (reference sequence). The CDR3 nucleotides are TGTGCCAGCAGCTTAGGACTAGCGGGGAGCATATATACGCAGTATTTC. This codes for CASSLGLAGSIYTQYF.

The rearrangement uses TRBV30 and TRBJ1-2; D is undetermined. The CDR3 has 12 amino acids. The V end lost 3 bases, the J end lost 8 bases, and 13 bases lay between the germline ends. Germline loops: CDR1 GTSNPN, CDR2 SVGIG (reference sequence). This CDR3 reads CAWRCQFEGYTF. CDR3 nucleotides: TGTGCCTGGAGATGTCAATTTGAGGGCTACACCTTC. Drawing the rest from reference TRBV30 and TRBJ1-2, the complete variable domain is SQTIHQWPATLVQPVGSPLSLECTVEGTSNPNLYWYRQAAGRGLQLLFYSVGIGQISSEVPQNLSASRPQDRQFILSSKKLLLSDSGFYLCAWRCQFEGYTFGSGTRLTVV.

A few counts support this clonotype. At one end, the junction sequence differs from germline, possibly due to a read error. This chain joins TRBV11-2 and TRBJ2-1, with TRBD1 as a possible D gene (6 bases). The J call may be mistaken, given a closer DNA end match to TRBJ2-7. CDR3 size: 13 residues. The germline V gene has CDR1 SGHAT and CDR2 FQNNGV. The CDR3 protein is CASSLDRGNEQYF. CDR3 bases: TGTGCTAGCAGCTTAGATAGGGGGAACGAGCAGTACTTC.

This clonotype was seen once. One end of the junction is discordant with germline, which a read error may explain. V is TRBV5-8 and J is TRBJ2-5; D perhaps matches TRBD1 (6 bases). CDR1 and CDR2 from the germline V gene are SGHTS and YDEGEE. The length of the CDR3 is 13 residues. This CDR3 reads CVSSLADRETQYF. CDR3 DNA sequence: TGTGTCAGCAGCTTGGCGGACAGAGAGACCCAGTACTTC. The whole variable domain, remainder taken from reference TRBV5-8 and TRBJ2-5, is EAGVTQSPTHLIKTRGQQATLRCSPISGHTSVYWYQQALGLGLQFLLWYDEGEERNRGNFPPRFSGRQFPNYSSELNVNALELEDSALYLCVSSLADRETQYFGPGTRLLVL.

The V gene is TRBV11-2, the J gene TRBJ2-1, with 7 bases matching TRBD2. V shed 8 bases, J shed 11 bases, and the junction held 15 bases outside the gene matches. Germline CDR1 and CDR2: SGHAT and FQNNGV. The CDR3 length is 14 residues. CDR3 residues: CASCPLAGEAKQFF. The CDR3 coding sequence is TGTGCCAGCTGCCCCCTGGCGGGAGAGGCTAAGCAGTTCTTC.

Concerning this clonotype: Its ends do not fully match the called genes, so a read error is possible. The chain employs TRBV29-1 and TRBJ1-6; tentative D call: TRBD1 (6 bases). The CDR3 sequence is 13 residues long. The germline V gene encodes CDR1 SQVTM and CDR2 ANQGSEA. DNA of the CDR3: TGCAGCGTTGCCAGGGGCAGAGAATCACCCCTCCGCTTC. Its protein is CSVARGRESPLRF.

This clonotype was seen just once. The genes are TRBV6-5 and TRBJ1-3; no definite D call. CDR3 size: 15 residues. V was cut by 4 bases and J by 0 bases, with 10 bases left in between. In germline, CDR1 is MNHEY, CDR2 SVGAGI. The CDR3 nucleotides are TGTGCCAGCAGTTCTCGGAGGGACTCTGGAAACACCATATATTTT. Protein product: CASSSRRDSGNTIYF.

As to this clonotype: The germline gene is not matched at one end of the junction; a read error may be the cause. The genes are TRBV11-2 and TRBJ1-1, with D possibly TRBD1 on 5 matching bases. The germline V gene has CDR1 SGHAT and CDR2 FQNNGV. This CDR3 spans 13 amino acids. CDR3 bases: TGTGCCAGCAGCGTGGCAGGGAACCCTGAAGCTTTCTTT. This translates into CASSVAGNPEAFF.

This chain links TRBV12-3 or TRBV12-4 with TRBJ2-1, with D tentatively TRBD1 or TRBD2 (5 bases each). The CDR3 runs 13 residues. Trimming stripped 10 bases from V and 8 bases from J, with 18 bases between. The CDR3 region has the DNA TGTGCCACCGGGACCCAGCGTGCCCATGAGCAGTTCTTC. This sequence encodes CATGTQRAHEQFF.